Following are 2 T cell receptor beta chains from one sample sequenced in a study of OX40 agonist ivuxolimab in advanced cancers. Measured with immunoSEQ multiplex PCR; TCRdb has only the in-frame clones, and not every one. The sample consists of 40,000 or so clones, 82% of them appearing once. This sample comprised CD4+ or CD8+ T cells sorted from blood, obtained in a trial of the OX40 agonist ivuxolimab. The receptors were gathered from an adult with an advanced solid tumor such as melanoma, head and neck, liver or kidney cancer.

This clone was recorded only once. The V call is TRBV7-8, the J call TRBJ1-4; D gene unclear. Trimming removed 0 bases at V and 5 bases at J, with 10 bases between. This CDR3 has 15 amino acids. Germline values: CDR1 SGHVS, CDR2 FQNEAQ. CDR3 bases: TGTGCCAGCAGCTTAGCCGGTGTGGGGAATGAAAAACTGTTTTTT. Its translation: CASSLAGVGNEKLFF.

This chain joins TRBV7-2 and TRBJ2-2, with 15 bases matching TRBD2. This CDR3 is 15 amino acids long. CDR1 and CDR2 from the germline V gene are SGHTA and FQGNSA. The J segment lost 6 bases and the V segment lost 5 bases, leaving 1 base of the junction unmatched. The CDR3 reads CASSRTSGRAGELFF. CDR3 DNA sequence: TGTGCCAGCAGCCGGACTAGCGGGAGGGCCGGGGAGCTGTTTTTT.